This T cell receptor (beta chain) was found in a study of cytomegalovirus exposure and HLA in healthy donors (dated by TCRdb to about 2017). Study-wide context: An earlier analysis of some 500 of the donors reported more than 250 Gb of sequence data and 117 million unique TCR beta sequences from 150 million to 200 million T cells. About 330 gigabases of sequencing data and about 92 million unique TCR sequences made up an early release that covered approximately 620 HLA-typed donors. Of the roughly 400 genotyped donors, roughly 80% fell in the genetic ancestry cluster associated with self-reported Caucasian donors. The study aimed to test whether cataloging public T cell receptors could reveal signatures of past pathogen exposure. The T cell repertoires of some 700 subjects were profiled by immunosequencing and related to cytomegalovirus serostatus. A separate validation cohort of 100 to 150 different subjects was used in addition to the roughly 620-subject first cohort. To predict cytomegalovirus infection status, the study combined high-throughput TCR immunosequencing, statistical association of individual TCRs with disease status, and machine learning. A later analysis re-examined previously published TCR beta repertoires from more than 600 donors and added high-resolution HLA genotyping to investigate patterns of TCR occurrence. Rather than drawing on any new phenotypic data, the later analysis identified candidate immune exposures from TCR beta sequences and the way those sequences occurred across donors. An earlier analysis of about 620 of the donors applied high-throughput TCR beta sequencing to assess whether each TCR beta V gene segment acted as functional or pseudogenic. Donor age, sex, ethnicity and CMV serostatus were compiled alongside the repertoire data. Genome-wide SNP genotypes for about 55% of the roughly 670 donors were used in a later genetic analysis, which treated that subset as a discovery cohort. All discovery cohort repertoires had been generated on a single sequencing platform. Both class I and class II loci were covered by HLA typing, at four-digit resolution. The number of donors typed differed by locus, with about 629-640 for A, B, C, DRB1 and DQB1, 522 for DQA1, 600 to 610 for DPA1, and some 440 for DPB1. A handful of DR-DQ haplotypes were handled as single units for association and clustering because linkage in the cohort was strong. Among about 410 genotyped donors of the cohort, an average of about 220,000 unique TCR beta nucleotide sequences was sequenced per donor, of which about 18% were non-productive.

Details on this clone: Its antigen target is currently unknown. Per-nucleotide qualities are absent, and no much larger clonotype sits a single base away.

The cohort comprised 710 or so healthy bone marrow donors. At the time of sampling, all cohort members were nominally healthy, though unrecorded immune exposures were likely present. The donor was CMV seronegative and belonged to the group of several hundred seronegative cohort members. A peripheral blood sample was collected from each donor, and TCR beta sequencing was performed on peripheral blood mononuclear cells. The Qiagen DNeasy Blood Extraction Kit was used to extract genomic DNA from the blood cell samples. Study-wide conclusions, independent of this receptor: In vitro tests confirmed that a few of the cytomegalovirus-associated TCR beta chains recognize cytomegalovirus antigens. Linkage disequilibrium might explain the correlated functional status among segregating V segments, but an unknown experimental factor could not be ruled out. The study gave a list of around 170 TCR beta chains associated with cytomegalovirus. Most TCR sequences were seen in very few donors, while some public TCRs were found in many individuals. According to a later analysis, most CMV-associated TCR beta chains appeared to be HLA-restricted, and the HLA associations seemed to be driven largely by CMV exposure. A later analysis found that TCR association rates varied across HLA loci, with DRB1 alleles showing the most associated TCRs and HLA-C alleles the fewest. Because the 87-base-pair reads could not distinguish some IMGT-functional V segments, including TRBV6-2 and TRBV6-3, those segments were excluded. In a later genetic analysis, fewer N-insertions in productive TCRs were reported among donors in an Asian-associated ancestry cluster than the roughly 700-donor mean. A later genetic analysis associated a missense DCLRE1C variant with V-gene and J-gene trimming of TCR beta chains, and an independent cohort replicated the association. According to the authors, the approach could potentially be generalized to other disease states and immunological phenotypes. HLA typing was unavailable for some donors at each locus, so association tests used only the typed subset. The sequencing pipeline was judged likely to have produced a cluster of highly shared sequence variants as a technical artifact. Broadly in line with IMGT annotations, most TCR beta V segments showed up in productive rearrangements about 90% or about 30% of the time in an earlier analysis of 587 of the donors. A later analysis reported that several top co-occurrence clusters appeared linked to parvovirus B19, influenza, CMV and Epstein-Barr virus. CMV serostatus was the only immune exposure information available for the cohort. Roughly uniform sequencing depth across donors was assumed in presence/absence analyses, although this assumption may not hold. Assigning TCR associations to individual alleles was difficult when HLA alleles, especially DR and DQ, strongly co-occurred. In both the original and validation cohorts, the classifier was reported to diagnose cytomegalovirus status with high specificity and sensitivity. Fewer than 20 rarely observed V segments, including chromosome 9 orphons, were excluded from the earlier analysis of several hundred of the donors because counts were too low. A further reported finding was that TCR beta sequences accurately predicted the HLA-A and HLA-B alleles for most subjects in the first cohort. In a later analysis, some 17,000 TCR beta sequences were associated with specific HLA alleles at a false discovery rate of 0.05. This cohort had only TCR beta chains sequenced, and the lack of alpha or paired-chain data limited which features could be detected. In a later analysis, HLA-associated TCR beta chains showed more clonal expansion and lower generation probabilities than non-associated chains that were equally common.

To prepare the library, the immunoSEQ multiplex PCR assay was applied. The multiplex PCR relied on a mix of 60 forward primers for TCR Vbeta segments and 13 reverse primers for TCR Jbeta segments. A multiplex PCR assay on genomic DNA amplified the CDR3 region of rearranged TCR beta genes. On the Illumina HiSeq System, the amplified TCR beta libraries were sequenced as 87-base-pair reads. The paper's processing steps were these. Across the 500 to 750 repertoires, a later analysis counted 78 million or so unique TCR beta chains, 9 million to 14 million of which were shared by at least two donors. Raw reads were error-corrected and collapsed into unique sequences with a nearest-neighbor algorithm that merged closely related sequences to remove PCR and sequencing errors. Alignment of CDR3 sequences to IMGT reference sequences was used to assign V, D and J gene segments. For a sequence to be retained, a match of at least six nucleotides to both a V gene segment and a J gene segment was required. A rearrangement was called productive if the CDR3 had no stop codons and remained in frame with V and J, and every other rearrangement was called non-productive. CDR3 was defined by IMGT convention, running from the second conserved V-encoded cysteine to the conserved J-encoded phenylalanine. Sequences without an unambiguous match to a single V gene segment were excluded from the earlier analysis of over 500 of the donors. An earlier analysis of some 500 of the donors classified V segments as functional when productive rearrangements were above 56.7% and as segregating when the standard deviation between donors was above 5%. A statistical classification framework was developed to diagnose cytomegalovirus status using the catalog of TCR beta chain sequences. In a later analysis, V and J genes were assigned by comparing TCR nucleotide sequences against IMGT/GENE-DB human TR gene sequences. A later analysis assigned CDR3 sequences and most-parsimonious VDJ recombination scenarios with the TCRdist pipeline. In a later analysis, each TCR beta chain was defined by its CDR3 amino acid sequence together with its V-gene family, and reads lacking a unique V-gene family were excluded. In a later analysis, 500 to 700 highly shared, low-generation-probability nucleotide sequences were removed to address suspected cross-contamination and a sequencing artifact. In a later analysis, a clonal expansion index was calculated for each public chain from normalized within-repertoire ranks of inferred template counts. In a later analysis, generation probabilities were computed with a VDJ recombination model fitted to out-of-frame rearrangements, and the resulting probabilities were checked against IGoR. In a later analysis, hypergeometric tests were used to score TCR-TCR, TCR-HLA and TCR-CMV co-occurrence, with a repertoire-size bias correction applied to TCR pairs. To estimate false discovery rates, a later analysis permuted the HLA or CMV assignments 20 times. In a later analysis, co-occurring TCRs were grouped using DBSCAN, and TCRdist sequence similarity was added for clustering within HLA-allele-positive subsets. Repertoires with fewer than 30,000 or more than 120,000 public chains were left out of co-occurrence clustering, as were about 5 repertoires with anomalous nucleotide sharing. This immuneACCESS table, as held by TCRdb, lists in-frame sequences with V and J called but not all clones. Of the missing ones, under half trace to an unresolved V gene in checked studies; the others have no known cause. The V and J calls and clone size were taken over from that table, and D and trimming were inferred from the DNA. In all, the sample holds around 170,000 clones, and roughly 80% of those were seen once. The ten most abundant clones make up around 4% of the sample.

V is clipped by 3 bases and J by 0 bases, and the sequence between their germline boundaries is 9 bases long. CDR1 and CDR2 (MNHNY, SVGAGI) derive from the germline V gene (reference sequence). Reading from cysteine to phenylalanine, the CDR3 counts 14 amino acids. The read is trimmed to its CDR3 DNA, 42 bases read in frame from base 1. The source is a man aged 45-60 years in good health and CMV-seronegative. This receptor chain uses TRBV6-6 and TRBJ2-7; tentative D gene TRBD1, with 6 bases matching. Sample: PBMCs. The DNA sequence reads TGTGCCAGCAGTTATCTGGGGGCCTCCTACGAGCAGTACTTC. Translation gives CASSYLGASYEQYF.